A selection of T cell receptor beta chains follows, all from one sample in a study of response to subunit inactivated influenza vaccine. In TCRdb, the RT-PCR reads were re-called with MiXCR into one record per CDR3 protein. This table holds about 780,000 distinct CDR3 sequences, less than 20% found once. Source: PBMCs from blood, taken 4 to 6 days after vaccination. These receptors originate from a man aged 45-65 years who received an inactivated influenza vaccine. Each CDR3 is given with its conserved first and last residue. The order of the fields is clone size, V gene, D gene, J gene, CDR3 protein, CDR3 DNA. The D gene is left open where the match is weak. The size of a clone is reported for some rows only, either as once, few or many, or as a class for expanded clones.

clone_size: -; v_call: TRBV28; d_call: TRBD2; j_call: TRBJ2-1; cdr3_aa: CASSFGGPSGRAVNNEQFF; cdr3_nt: TGTGCCAGCAGTTTTGGGGGCCCTAGCGGGAGGGCTGTGAACAATGAGCAGTTCTTC
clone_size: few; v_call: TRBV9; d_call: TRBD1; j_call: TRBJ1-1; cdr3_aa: CASSFGTVTEAFF; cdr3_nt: TGTGCCAGCAGCTTCGGGACAGTCACTGAAGCTTTCTTT
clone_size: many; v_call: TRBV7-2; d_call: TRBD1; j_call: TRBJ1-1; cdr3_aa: CASSRDRGKAFF; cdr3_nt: TGTGCCAGCAGCAGGGACAGGGGAAAGGCTTTCTTT
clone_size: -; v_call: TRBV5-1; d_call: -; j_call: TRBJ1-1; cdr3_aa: CASSFVGRNTEAFF; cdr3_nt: TGCGCCAGCAGCTTCGTTGGGCGGAACACTGAAGCTTTCTTT
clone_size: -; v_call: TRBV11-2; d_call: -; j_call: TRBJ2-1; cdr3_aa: CASSPSPGDEQFF; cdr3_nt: TGTGCCAGCAGCCCCTCCCCGGGAGATGAGCAGTTCTTC
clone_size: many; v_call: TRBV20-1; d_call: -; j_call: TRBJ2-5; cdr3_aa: CSARQGGETQYF; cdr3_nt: TGCAGTGCTAGACAGGGAGGCGAGACCCAGTACTTC
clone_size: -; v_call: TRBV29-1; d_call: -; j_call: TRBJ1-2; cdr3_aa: CSVEDRLSRDGYTF; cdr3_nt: TGCAGCGTTGAAGATCGTCTCAGTCGGGATGGCTACACCTTC
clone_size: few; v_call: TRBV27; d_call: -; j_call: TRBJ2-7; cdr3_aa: CASSLGALAAYEQYF; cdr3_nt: TGTGCCAGCAGTCTGGGGGCCCTGGCAGCCTACGAGCAGTACTTC
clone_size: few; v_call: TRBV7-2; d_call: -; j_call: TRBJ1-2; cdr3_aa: CASSLITGNYGYTF; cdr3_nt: TGTGCCAGCAGCCTTATAACGGGAAACTATGGCTACACCTTC
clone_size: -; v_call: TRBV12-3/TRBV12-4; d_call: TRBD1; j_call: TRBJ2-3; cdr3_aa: CASSSTRGPGGADTQYF; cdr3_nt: TGTGCCAGCAGTTCCACCCGCGGACCAGGGGGCGCAGATACGCAGTATTTT
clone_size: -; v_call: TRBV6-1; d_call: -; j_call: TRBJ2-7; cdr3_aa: CASRPPYSSYEQYF; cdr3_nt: TGTGCCAGCAGGCCTCCATATAGCTCCTACGAGCAGTACTTC
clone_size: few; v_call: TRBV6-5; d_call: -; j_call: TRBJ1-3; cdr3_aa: CASSYRALSGNTIYF; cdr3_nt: TGTGCCAGCAGTTACAGGGCCTTATCTGGAAACACCATATATTTT
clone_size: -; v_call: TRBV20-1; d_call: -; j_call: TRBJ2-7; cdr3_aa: CRAIKDPYEQYF; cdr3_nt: TGCAGGGCAATTAAAGACCCCTACGAGCAGTACTTC
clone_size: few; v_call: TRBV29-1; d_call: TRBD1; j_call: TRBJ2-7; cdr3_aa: CSVEGPGQGYEQYF; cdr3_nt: TGCAGCGTTGAGGGTCCGGGACAGGGTTACGAGCAGTACTTC
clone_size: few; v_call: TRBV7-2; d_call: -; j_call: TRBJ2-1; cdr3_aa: CASSPYQLVDEQFF; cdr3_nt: TGTGCCAGCAGCCCCTACCAGCTGGTAGATGAGCAGTTCTTC
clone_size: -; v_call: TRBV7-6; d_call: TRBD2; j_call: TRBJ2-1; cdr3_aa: CASSSLSGGANNEQFF; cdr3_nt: TGTGCCAGCAGCTCTTTATCCGGGGGGGCAAACAATGAGCAGTTCTTC
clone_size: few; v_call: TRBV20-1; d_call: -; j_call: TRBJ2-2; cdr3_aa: CSARPGRGGTGELFF; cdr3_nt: TGCAGTGCTAGACCCGGCAGGGGGGGAACCGGGGAGCTGTTTTTT
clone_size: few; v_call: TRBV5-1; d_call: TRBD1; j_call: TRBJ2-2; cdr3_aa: CASSLKTGTGTAGELFF; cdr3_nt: TGCGCCAGCAGCTTGAAAACCGGGACAGGGACGGCCGGGGAGCTGTTTTTT
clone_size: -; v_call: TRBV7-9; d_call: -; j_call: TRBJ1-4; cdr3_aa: CASSHIAGPNEKLFF; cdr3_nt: TGTGCCAGCAGCCACATAGCCGGCCCTAATGAAAAACTGTTTTTT
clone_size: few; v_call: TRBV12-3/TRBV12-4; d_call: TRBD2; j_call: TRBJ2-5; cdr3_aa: CASSRRTSGKETQYF; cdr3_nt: TGTGCCAGCAGTCGAAGGACTAGCGGGAAGGAGACCCAGTACTTC
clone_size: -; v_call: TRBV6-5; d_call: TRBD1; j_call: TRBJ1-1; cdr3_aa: CASSSWTGSAFF; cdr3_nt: TGTGCCAGCAGTTCCTGGACAGGAAGCGCTTTCTTT
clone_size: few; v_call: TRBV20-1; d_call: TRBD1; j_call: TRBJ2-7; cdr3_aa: CSAETPGQGYEQYF; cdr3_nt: TGCAGTGCAGAAACGCCGGGACAGGGCTACGAGCAGTACTTC
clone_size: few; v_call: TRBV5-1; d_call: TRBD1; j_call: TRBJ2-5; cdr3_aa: CASSSRDRSGQETQYF; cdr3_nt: TGCGCCAGCAGCTCGCGGGACAGGTCGGGACAAGAGACCCAGTACTTC
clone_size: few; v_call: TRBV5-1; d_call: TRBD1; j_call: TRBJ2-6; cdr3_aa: CASSLDRGTGANVLTF; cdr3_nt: TGCGCCAGCAGCTTGGACAGGGGGACTGGGGCCAACGTCCTGACTTTC
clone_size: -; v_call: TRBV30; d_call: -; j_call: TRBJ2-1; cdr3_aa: CASFSSMRPEQFF; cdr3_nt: TGTGCCTCTTTTAGCAGTATGCGGCCTGAGCAGTTCTTC
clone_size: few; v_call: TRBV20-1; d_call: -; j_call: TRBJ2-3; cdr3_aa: CSAWSADWGTDTQYF; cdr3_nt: TGCAGTGCTTGGTCTGCGGATTGGGGCACAGATACGCAGTATTTT
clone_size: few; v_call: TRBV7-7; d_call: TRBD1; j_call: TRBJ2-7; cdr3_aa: CASSLVDRAEQYF; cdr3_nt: TGTGCCAGCAGCTTAGTGGACAGGGCCGAGCAGTACTTC
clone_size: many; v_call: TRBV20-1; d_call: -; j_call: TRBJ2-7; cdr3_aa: CSATIARSSYEQYF; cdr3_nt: TGCAGTGCTACCATAGCACGGAGCTCCTACGAGCAGTACTTC
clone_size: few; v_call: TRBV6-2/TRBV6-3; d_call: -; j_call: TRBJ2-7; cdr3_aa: CASSPSYVDEQYF; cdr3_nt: TGTGCCAGCAGCCCTTCCTATGTCGACGAGCAGTACTTC
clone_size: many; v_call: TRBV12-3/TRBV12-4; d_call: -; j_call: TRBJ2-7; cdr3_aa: CASRLAQDEQYF; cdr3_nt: TGTGCCAGCAGACTAGCCCAGGACGAGCAGTACTTC
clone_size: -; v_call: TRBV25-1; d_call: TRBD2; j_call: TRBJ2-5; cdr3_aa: CASSATSVETQYF; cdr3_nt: TGTGCCAGCAGCGCTACTAGCGTAGAGACCCAGTACTTC
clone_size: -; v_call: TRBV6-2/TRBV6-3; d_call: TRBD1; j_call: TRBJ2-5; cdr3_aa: CASSYWDRGQQETQYF; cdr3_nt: TGTGCCAGCAGTTACTGGGACAGGGGGCAGCAAGAGACCCAGTACTTC
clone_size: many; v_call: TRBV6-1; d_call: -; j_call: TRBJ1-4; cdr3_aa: CASRGDTAGELFF; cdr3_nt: TGTGCCAGCAGGGGGGACACCGCCGGAGAACTGTTTTTT
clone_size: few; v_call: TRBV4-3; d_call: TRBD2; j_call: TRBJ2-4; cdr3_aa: CASSQDQAGDAKNIQYF; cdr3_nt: TGCGCCAGCAGCCAAGATCAGGCGGGGGACGCCAAAAACATTCAGTACTTC
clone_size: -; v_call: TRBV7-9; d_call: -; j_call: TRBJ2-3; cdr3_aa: CASSLDSEESYF; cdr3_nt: TGTGCCAGCAGCTTAGACAGCGAGGAGTCGTATTTT
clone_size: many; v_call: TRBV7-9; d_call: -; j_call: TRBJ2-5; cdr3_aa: CASSRTHQETQYF; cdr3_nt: TGTGCCAGCAGCCGTACGCACCAAGAGACCCAGTACTTC
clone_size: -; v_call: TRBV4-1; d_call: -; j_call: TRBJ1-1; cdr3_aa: CASRQIGITEAFF; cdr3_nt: TGCGCCAGCCGACAGATCGGAATAACTGAAGCTTTCTTT
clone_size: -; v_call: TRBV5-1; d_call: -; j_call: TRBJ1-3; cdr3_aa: CASSPRGTSGNTIYF; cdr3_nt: TGCGCCAGCAGCCCGAGGGGGACCTCTGGAAACACCATATATTTT
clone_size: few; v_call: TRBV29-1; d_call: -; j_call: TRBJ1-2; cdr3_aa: CSVEALGENYGYTF; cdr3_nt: TGCAGCGTTGAAGCGTTAGGGGAAAACTATGGCTACACCTTC
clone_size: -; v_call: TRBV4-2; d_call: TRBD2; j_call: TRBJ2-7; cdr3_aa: CASSQSGGAPNEQYF; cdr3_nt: TGTGCCAGCAGCCAAAGCGGGGGGGCTCCTAACGAGCAGTACTTC
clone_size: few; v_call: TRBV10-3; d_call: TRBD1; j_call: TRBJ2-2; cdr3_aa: CAISESRGQAGELFF; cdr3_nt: TGTGCCATCAGTGAGTCGAGAGGACAGGCCGGGGAGCTGTTTTTT
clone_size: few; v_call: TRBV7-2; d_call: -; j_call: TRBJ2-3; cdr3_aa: CASSLGTDPDTQYF; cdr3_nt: TGTGCCAGCAGCCTTGGGACCGACCCGGATACGCAGTATTTT
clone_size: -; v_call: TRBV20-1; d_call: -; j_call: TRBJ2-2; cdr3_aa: CSARVVGGTGELFF; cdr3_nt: TGCAGTGCTAGAGTCGTGGGTGGGACCGGGGAGCTGTTTTTT
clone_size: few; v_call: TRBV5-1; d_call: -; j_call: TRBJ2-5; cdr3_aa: CASGHGTSQETQYF; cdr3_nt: TGCGCCAGCGGGCACGGGACTTCCCAAGAGACCCAGTACTTC
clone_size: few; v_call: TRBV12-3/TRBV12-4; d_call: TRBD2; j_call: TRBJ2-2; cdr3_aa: CASHTTLIGRGTGELFF; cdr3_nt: TGTGCCAGCCACACAACTCTTATCGGGAGGGGAACCGGGGAGCTGTTTTTT
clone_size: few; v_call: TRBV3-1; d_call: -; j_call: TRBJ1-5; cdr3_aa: CASSQAGNPQHF; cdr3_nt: TGTGCCAGCAGCCAAGCAGGTAACCCCCAGCATTTT
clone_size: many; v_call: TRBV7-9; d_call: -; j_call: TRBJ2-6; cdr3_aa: CASSTTGTGANVLTF; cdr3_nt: TGTGCCAGCAGCACTACAGGGACCGGGGCCAACGTCCTGACTTTC
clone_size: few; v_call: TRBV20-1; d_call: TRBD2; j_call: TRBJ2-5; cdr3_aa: CSARLGSGGQETQYF; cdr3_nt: TGCAGTGCTAGGTTGGGTAGCGGGGGTCAAGAGACCCAGTACTTC
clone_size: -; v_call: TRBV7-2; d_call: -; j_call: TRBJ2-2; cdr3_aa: CASSLSSGIYTGELFF; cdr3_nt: TGTGCCAGCAGCTTAAGTTCGGGCATTTACACCGGGGAGCTGTTTTTT
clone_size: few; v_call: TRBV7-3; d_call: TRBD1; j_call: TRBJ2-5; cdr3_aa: CASSFQGGTGETQYF; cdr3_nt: TGTGCCAGCAGCTTTCAAGGGGGCACCGGGGAGACCCAGTACTTC
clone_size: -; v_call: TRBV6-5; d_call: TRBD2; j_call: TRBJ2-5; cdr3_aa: CASSYSGRGVGETQYF; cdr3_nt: TGTGCCAGCAGTTACTCGGGGAGGGGAGTAGGGGAGACCCAGTACTTC
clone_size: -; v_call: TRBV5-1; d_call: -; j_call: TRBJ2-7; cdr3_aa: CASSRGGVGEQYF; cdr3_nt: TGCGCCAGCAGCCGCGGCGGGGTCGGCGAGCAGTACTTC
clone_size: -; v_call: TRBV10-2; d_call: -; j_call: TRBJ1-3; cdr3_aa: CASSEDGGLISSGNTIYF; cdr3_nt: TGCGCCAGCAGTGAGGACGGGGGATTGATAAGCTCTGGAAACACCATATATTTT
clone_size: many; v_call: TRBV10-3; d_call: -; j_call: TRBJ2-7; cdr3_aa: CAISDLGRQSSYEQYF; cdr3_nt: TGTGCCATCAGTGACCTGGGACGCCAAAGCTCCTACGAGCAGTACTTC